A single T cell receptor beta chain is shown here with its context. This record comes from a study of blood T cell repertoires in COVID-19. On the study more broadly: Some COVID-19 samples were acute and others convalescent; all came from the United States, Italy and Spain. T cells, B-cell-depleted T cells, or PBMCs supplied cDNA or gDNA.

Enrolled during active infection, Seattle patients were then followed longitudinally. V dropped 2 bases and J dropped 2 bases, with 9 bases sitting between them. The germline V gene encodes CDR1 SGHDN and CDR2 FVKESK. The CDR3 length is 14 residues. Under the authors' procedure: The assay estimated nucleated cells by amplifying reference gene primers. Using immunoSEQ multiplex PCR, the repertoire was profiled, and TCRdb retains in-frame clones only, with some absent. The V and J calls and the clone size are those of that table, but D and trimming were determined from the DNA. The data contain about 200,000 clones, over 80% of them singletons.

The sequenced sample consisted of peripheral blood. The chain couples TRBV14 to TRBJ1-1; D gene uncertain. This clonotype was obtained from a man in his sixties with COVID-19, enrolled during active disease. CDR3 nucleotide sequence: TGTGCCAGCAGCCAATTGAACAGAAACACTGAAGCTTTCTTT. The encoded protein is CASSQLNRNTEAFF. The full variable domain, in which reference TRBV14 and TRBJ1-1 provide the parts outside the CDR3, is EAGVTQFPSHSVIEKGQTVTLRCDPISGHDNLYWYRRVMGKEIKFLLHFVKESKQDESGMPNNRFLAERTGGTYSTLKVQPAELEDSGVYFCASSQLNRNTEAFFGQGTRLTVV.